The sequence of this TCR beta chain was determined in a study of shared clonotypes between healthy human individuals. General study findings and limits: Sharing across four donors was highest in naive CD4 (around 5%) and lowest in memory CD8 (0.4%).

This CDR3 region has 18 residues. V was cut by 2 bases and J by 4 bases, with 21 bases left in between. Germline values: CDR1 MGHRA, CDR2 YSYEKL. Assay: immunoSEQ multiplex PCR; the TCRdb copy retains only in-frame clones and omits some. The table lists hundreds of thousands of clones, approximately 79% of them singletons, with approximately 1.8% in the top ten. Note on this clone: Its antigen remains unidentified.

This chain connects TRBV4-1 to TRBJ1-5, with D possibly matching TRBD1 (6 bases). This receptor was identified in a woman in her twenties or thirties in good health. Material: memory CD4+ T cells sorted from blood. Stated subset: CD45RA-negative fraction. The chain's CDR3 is CASSQYYQTGTRNQPQHF. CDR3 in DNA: TGCGCCAGCAGCCAATACTATCAAACCGGGACACGGAATCAGCCCCAGCATTTT.